These 17 T cell receptor beta chains share one sample of origin, sequenced in a study of cytomegalovirus exposure and HLA in healthy donors. The PCR ran on 60 Vbeta and 13 Jbeta primers. The data were produced by immunoSEQ multiplex PCR, yet TCRdb's version contains in-frame clones alone and is incomplete. The sample consists of 75,000 to 100,000 clones, 65% to 85% of them appearing once. The sequenced sample was PBMCs. The source of these receptors is a woman aged 55 to 70 in good health and CMV-seropositive.

V gene TRBV28 combines with J gene TRBJ1-1; the match to TRBD1 covers 9 bases. V trimming: 5 bases; J trimming: 3 bases; junction bases outside the gene matches: 4. The CDR3 consists of 14 residues. Per germline, CDR1 MDHEN and CDR2 SYDVKM. CDR3: CASSPGQGYTEAFF. The CDR3 DNA is TGTGCCAGCAGTCCCGGACAGGGGTACACTGAAGCTTTCTTT.

In nucleotides, the CDR3 is TGTGCCACCACACAGGGGGACGAGCAGCCCCAGCATTTT. Protein: CATTQGDEQPQHF. This sequence joins TRBV10-3 and TRBJ1-5, with 8 bases fitting TRBD1. The CDR3 extends over 13 amino acids. Looked up from germline, CDR1 is ENHRY and CDR2 is SYGVKD. V gave up 10 bases and J gave up 7 bases; unmatched junction bases: 9.

V and J are TRBV4-1 and TRBJ1-1, with D possibly matching TRBD1 (5 bases). CDR1 MGHRA and CDR2 YSYEKL come from the germline V gene. The CDR3 contains 15 residues. V was clipped by 6 bases and J by 2 bases, with 16 bases between them. In DNA form, the CDR3 reads TGCGCCAGCAGAAAGGGGCGGGACCGTAACACTGAAGCTTTCTTT. This translates into CASRKGRDRNTEAFF.

This clone was counted once. J is TRBJ2-1 and V is TRBV2; D is uncertain. Trimming stripped 0 bases from V and 10 bases from J, with 7 bases between. The CDR3 extends over 12 amino acids. Germline loops: CDR1 SNHLY, CDR2 FYNNEI. The chain's CDR3 is CASSEAKREQFF. The CDR3, as DNA: TGTGCCAGCAGTGAAGCAAAACGGGAGCAGTTCTTC.

This chain connects TRBV5-6 to TRBJ2-1, with 12 bases identical to TRBD2. The V gene's germline CDR1 is SGHDT and CDR2 YYEEEE. This CDR3 is built from 17 residues. V trimming: 3 bases; J trimming: 6 bases; junction bases outside the gene matches: 10. For the CDR3, the DNA is TGTGCCAGCAGCTCTTTAAGACTAGCGGGAGTAGGCAATGAGCAGTTCTTC. Translation gives CASSSLRLAGVGNEQFF.

This clone was observed once. This specimen includes other DNA sequences encoding the same CDR3. This chain connects TRBV5-4 to TRBJ2-3; TRBD2 agrees at 9 bases. The CDR3 is made up of 14 amino acids. CDR1 is SGHNT and CDR2 is YYREEE in the germline V gene (reference sequence). Trimming at V came to 9 bases and at J to 1 base, leaving 6 bases not matched to a gene. The CDR3 protein is CATLSGSGTDTQYF. The CDR3 DNA follows: TGTGCCACTCTTAGCGGGAGTGGCACAGATACGCAGTATTTT.

The J gene is TRBJ2-7, the V gene TRBV7-2, with TRBD1 matching over 8 bases. This CDR3 has 12 residues. J gave up 6 bases and V 5 bases, and 3 bases lay outside the gene matches. The germline V gene has CDR1 SGHTA and CDR2 FQGNSA. The CDR3 region has the DNA TGTGCCAGCAGCGTCGACAGGGGCGAGCAGTACTTC. Residues: CASSVDRGEQYF. Together with reference TRBV7-2 and TRBJ2-7, the CDR3 gives the full variable domain: GAGVSQSPSNKVTEKGKDVELRCDPISGHTALYWYRQSLGQGLEFLIYFQGNSAPDKSGLPSDRFSAERTGGSVSTLTIQRTQQEDSAVYLCASSVDRGEQYFGPGTRLTVT.

V is TRBV19 and J is TRBJ2-6; D remains ambiguous. Germline values: CDR1 LNHDA, CDR2 SQIVND (reference sequence). There are 17 residues in the CDR3. The V end lost 6 bases, the J end lost 0 bases, and 15 bases lay between the germline ends. The CDR3 DNA reads as TGTGCCAGTAGCCCTGAGTCATTCGTCTCTGGGGCCAACGTCCTGACTTTC. This sequence encodes CASSPESFVSGANVLTF.

The chain recombines TRBV2 with TRBJ2-7; 10 nucleotides line up with TRBD1. The CDR3 is 16 amino acids. The V gene end was trimmed by 6 bases and the J gene end by 0 bases; junction bases not matched to a gene: 8. Germline V gives CDR1 SNHLY, CDR2 FYNNEI. For the CDR3, the DNA is TGTGCCAGCAGGGGACCGGGACAGGGGTCCTCCTACGAGCAGTACTTC. This encodes CASRGPGQGSSYEQYF.

This clone was counted only a few times. The chain uses TRBV6-5 and TRBJ2-4, with 7 bases aligning to TRBD1. V shed 5 bases, J shed 5 bases, and the junction held 3 bases outside the gene matches. This CDR3 spans 13 amino acids. Per the germline V gene, CDR1 is MNHEY and CDR2 is SVGAGI. CDR3 bases: TGTGCCAGCAGTCGGGACAGACAAAACATTCAGTACTTC. Its protein is CASSRDRQNIQYF.

The genes are TRBV7-9 and TRBJ2-2; 9 nucleotides align to TRBD1. The CDR3 totals 15 residues. V dropped 6 bases and J dropped 5; count of bases not matched to a gene: 7. Germline assignment: CDR1 SEHNR and CDR2 FQNEAQ (reference sequence). The CDR3 loop reads CASRSGTGRTGELFF. The DNA of the CDR3 is TGTGCCAGCAGATCCGGGACAGGGCGAACCGGGGAGCTGTTTTTT.

The CDR3 sequence is CASRAHIAGPYNEQFF. The CDR3 DNA follows: TGTGCCAGCAGGGCCCATATAGCGGGCCCTTACAATGAGCAGTTCTTC. The chain is built from TRBV25-1 and TRBJ2-1; 7 bases map to TRBD2. The junction had 12 bases not matched to a gene; V was cut back by 6 bases and J by 4 bases. The CDR3 totals 16 residues. Germline loops: CDR1 MGHDK, CDR2 SYGVNS.

The chain uses TRBV18 and TRBJ1-1; possible D gene TRBD1, 6 bases. Germline loops: CDR1 KGHSH, CDR2 LQKENI. There are 16 residues in the CDR3. Trimming shortened V by 2 bases and J by 3 bases, and 16 bases separated the two germline ends. The CDR3 protein is CASSPTTGSADTEAFF. In DNA, the CDR3 is TGTGCCAGCTCACCAACGACAGGTTCGGCGGACACTGAAGCTTTCTTT.

J is TRBJ2-7 and V is TRBV18; 11 nucleotides match TRBD2. Germline V gives CDR1 KGHSH, CDR2 LQKENI. The trim removed 4 bases at V and 4 bases at J, leaving 3 bases unmatched. CDR3 length: 14 amino acids. DNA for the CDR3: TGTGCCAGCTCACTACTAGCGGGAGTGTACGAGCAGTACTTC. Its protein product is CASSLLAGVYEQYF. Drawing the rest from reference TRBV18 and TRBJ2-7, the complete variable domain is NAGVMQNPRHLVRRRGQEARLRCSPMKGHSHVYWYRQLPEEGLKFMVYLQKENIIDESGMPKERFSAEFPKEGPSILRIQQVVRGDSAAYFCASSLLAGVYEQYFGPGTRLTVT.

The V call is TRBV2, the J call TRBJ2-4; D is ambiguous. The germline V gene encodes CDR1 SNHLY and CDR2 FYNNEI. Trimming removed 6 bases at V and 10 bases at J, with 13 bases between. The CDR3 has 12 residues. The CDR3 region is CASRSIELIQYF. The CDR3 bases are TGTGCCAGCAGAAGCATTGAACTAATTCAGTACTTC.

This chain uses TRBV11-2 with TRBJ2-1; the D is unclear. The germline CDR1 and CDR2 sequences are SGHAT and FQNNGV. Trimming shortened V by 1 base and J by 12 bases, and 10 bases separated the two germline ends. The CDR3 is made up of 12 amino acids. The CDR3 is CASSLGSGGQFF. CDR3 DNA: TGTGCCAGCAGCTTAGGGTCGGGTGGGCAGTTCTTC. Full variable domain (outside the CDR3, taken from reference TRBV11-2 and TRBJ2-1): EAGVAQSPRYKIIEKRQSVAFWCNPISGHATLYWYQQILGQGPKLLIQFQNNGVVDDSQLPKDRFSAERLKGVDSTLKIQPAKLEDSAVYLCASSLGSGGQFFGPGTRLTVL.

The gene calls are TRBV7-9 and TRBJ2-7; 8 nucleotides agree with TRBD1. Germline V gives CDR1 SEHNR, CDR2 FQNEAQ (reference sequence). V was pared by 1 base and J by 4 bases, with 3 bases of the junction left unmatched. The CDR3 contains 14 residues. In DNA form, the CDR3 reads TGTGCCAGCAGCTTAGGGGGACAGGTTTACGAGCAGTACTTC. Translating gives CASSLGGQVYEQYF.